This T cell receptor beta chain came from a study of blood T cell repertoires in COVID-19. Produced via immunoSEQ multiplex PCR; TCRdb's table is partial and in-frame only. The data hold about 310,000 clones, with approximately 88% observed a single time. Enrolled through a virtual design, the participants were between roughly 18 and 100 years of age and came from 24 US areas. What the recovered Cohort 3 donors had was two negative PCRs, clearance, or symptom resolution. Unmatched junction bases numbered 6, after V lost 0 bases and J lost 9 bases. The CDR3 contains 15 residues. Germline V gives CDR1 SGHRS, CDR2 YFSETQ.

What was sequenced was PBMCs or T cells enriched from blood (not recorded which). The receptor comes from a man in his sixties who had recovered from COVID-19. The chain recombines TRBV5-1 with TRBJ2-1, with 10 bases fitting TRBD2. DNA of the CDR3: TGCGCCAGCAGCTTGGATCTAGCGGGAGTGGGTGAGCAGTTCTTC. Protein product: CASSLDLAGVGEQFF.